The present T cell receptor (beta chain) was sequenced within a study of radiotherapy plus CTLA-4 blockade in lung cancer. Looking at the study overall: Among enrolled patients, roughly 18% responded and 31% achieved disease control. Broader study findings: After radiotherapy and ipilimumab, tumor-derived clones expanded in peripheral blood.

Enrolled patients, whose metastatic non-small-cell lung cancer was chemo-refractory, received focal radiation plus CTLA-4 blockade with ipilimumab. The CDR3 spans 11 residues. Germline V lookup: CDR1 SEHNR, CDR2 FQNEAQ (reference sequence). V was pared by 3 bases and J by 3 bases, with 2 bases between. Clones were read by immunoSEQ multiplex PCR, and TCRdb kept only the in-frame ones, dropping some. There are 95,000 to 150,000 clones in the sample; more than 80% occur only once, and 5.5% to 7% lies in the top ten. Details on this clone: Its antigen remains unknown.

The receptor comes from a human donor with non-small cell lung cancer that progressed on radiotherapy plus ipilimumab. The sequenced sample was peripheral blood, obtained from a patient treated with radiotherapy plus ipilimumab. The rearrangement uses TRBV7-9 and TRBJ1-1; no clear D gene. The CDR3 is CASSFDTEAFF. The CDR3 DNA follows: TGTGCCAGCAGCTTCGACACTGAAGCTTTCTTT.